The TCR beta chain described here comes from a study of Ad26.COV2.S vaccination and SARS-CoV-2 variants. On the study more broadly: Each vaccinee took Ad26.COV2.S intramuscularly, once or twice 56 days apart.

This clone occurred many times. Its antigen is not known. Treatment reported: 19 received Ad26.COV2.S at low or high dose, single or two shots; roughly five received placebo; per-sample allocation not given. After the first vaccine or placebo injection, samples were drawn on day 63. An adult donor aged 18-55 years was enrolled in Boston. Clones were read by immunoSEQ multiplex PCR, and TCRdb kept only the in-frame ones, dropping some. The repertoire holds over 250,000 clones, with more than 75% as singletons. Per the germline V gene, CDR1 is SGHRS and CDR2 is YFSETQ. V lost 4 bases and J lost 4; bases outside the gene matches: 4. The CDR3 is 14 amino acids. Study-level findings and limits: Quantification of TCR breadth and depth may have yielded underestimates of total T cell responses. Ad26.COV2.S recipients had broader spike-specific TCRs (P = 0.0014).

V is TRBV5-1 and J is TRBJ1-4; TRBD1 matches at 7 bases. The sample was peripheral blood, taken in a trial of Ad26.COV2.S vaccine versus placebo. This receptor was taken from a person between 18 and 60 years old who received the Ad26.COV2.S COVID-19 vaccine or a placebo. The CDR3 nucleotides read TGCGCCAGCAGCCCGGGACAGATTAATGAAAAACTGTTTTTT. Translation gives CASSPGQINEKLFF.